This T cell receptor beta chain is drawn from a study of blood T cell repertoires in COVID-19. How the authors handled the data: Amplification with reference gene primers provided the estimates of nucleated cell counts. Using immunoSEQ multiplex PCR, the repertoire was profiled, and TCRdb retains in-frame clones only, with some absent. Clone size and the V and J calls come from that table; the DNA yielded D and trimming. This sample has around 190,000 clones; around 80% occur once, and the top ten carry 6% to 7.5%. The table lists this clone with a count of one. Trimming removed 1 base at V and 1 base at J, with 7 bases between. The germline gives CDR1 SEHNR, CDR2 FQNEAQ (reference sequence). This CDR3 spans 14 amino acids.

The chain uses TRBV7-9 and TRBJ1-2; D remains ambiguous. This clonotype was obtained from a man between 65 and 85 years old with active or convalescent COVID-19. Sample: peripheral blood. CDR3 DNA sequence: TGTGCCAGCAGCTTAGACAGAAATAACTATGGCTACACCTTC. As protein: CASSLDRNNYGYTF.